This TCR beta chain is from a study of blood T cell repertoires in COVID-19. Across the whole study: COVID-19 samples collected from the United States, Italy and Spain covered acute and convalescent phases. T cells, B-cell-depleted T cells, or PBMCs provided the cDNA or gDNA that served as material.

Authors' processing steps: The assay estimated nucleated cells by amplifying reference gene primers. Measured with immunoSEQ multiplex PCR; TCRdb has only the in-frame clones, and not every one. The V and J calls and clone size were taken over from that table, and D and trimming were inferred from the DNA. The data contain approximately 75,000 clones, about 88% of them singletons. Seattle participants joined during active infection and were tracked over time. The sequenced sample consisted of peripheral blood. This receptor was obtained from a man at least 80 years old with COVID-19, enrolled during active disease.

CDR3 in DNA: TGTGCCAGCTCAACCGGGACAGGGGGTACGAACACTGAAGCTTTCTTT. This translates into CASSTGTGGTNTEAFF. This chain joins TRBV18 and TRBJ1-1, with 11 bases matching TRBD1. This CDR3 region has 16 residues. The germline CDR1 and CDR2 sequences are KGHSH and LQKENI. J gave up 1 base and V 5 bases, and 6 bases lay outside the gene matches.